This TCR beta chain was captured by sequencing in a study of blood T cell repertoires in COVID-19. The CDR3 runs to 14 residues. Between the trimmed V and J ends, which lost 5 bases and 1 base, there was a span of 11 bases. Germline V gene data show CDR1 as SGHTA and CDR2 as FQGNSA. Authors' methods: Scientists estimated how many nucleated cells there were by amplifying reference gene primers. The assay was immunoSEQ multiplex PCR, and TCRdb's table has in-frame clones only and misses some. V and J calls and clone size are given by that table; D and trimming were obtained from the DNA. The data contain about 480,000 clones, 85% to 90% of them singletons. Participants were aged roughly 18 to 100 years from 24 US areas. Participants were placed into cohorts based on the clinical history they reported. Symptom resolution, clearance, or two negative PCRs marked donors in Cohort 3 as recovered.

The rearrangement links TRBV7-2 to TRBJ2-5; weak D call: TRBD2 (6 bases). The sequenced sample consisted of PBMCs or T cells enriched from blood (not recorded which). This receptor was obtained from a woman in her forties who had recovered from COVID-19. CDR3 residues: CASSGRERQETQYF. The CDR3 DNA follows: TGTGCCAGCAGCGGACGGGAGCGCCAAGAGACCCAGTACTTC.